This is a list of T cell receptor beta chains from one sample in a study of blood T cell repertoires in COVID-19. Only in-frame clones appear in the TCRdb table, and some are missing; sequencing was by immunoSEQ multiplex PCR. This repertoire shows around 230,000 clones, about nine tenths found once; its top ten account for 2.2%. The specimen was peripheral blood. These receptor sequences come from a man aged 25-45 years who had recovered from COVID-19. Both conserved end residues are part of each CDR3. A D gene is named only where the DNA matches it firmly. Not all rows give a size; the values are once, few, many and, for expanded clones, a class.

clone_size j_call d_call v_call cdr3_nt cdr3_aa
NA TRBJ1-1 NA TRBV11-2 TGTGCCAGCAGCCCGCAGGGAGGGCATCAGGGGAACACTGAAGCTTTCTTT CASSPQGGHQGNTEAFF
few TRBJ2-5 NA TRBV19 TGTGCCAGAGGGGGGACCCAGTACTTC CARGGTQYF
NA TRBJ2-6 NA TRBV24-1 TGTGCCACCAGTGGTACGGGTTCTGGGGCCAACGTCCTGACTTTC CATSGTGSGANVLTF
NA TRBJ2-5 NA TRBV4-3 TGCGCCAGCAGCCAAGGGCGGGACAGCTACCAAGAGACCCAGTACTTC CASSQGRDSYQETQYF
NA TRBJ1-1 NA TRBV5-4 TGTGCCAGCGGACCCGGGGGGTTCGTGAACACTGAAGCTTTCTTT CASGPGGFVNTEAFF
NA TRBJ2-7 NA TRBV5-4 TGTGCCAGCAGCTTGGCCGGGATTACACCCTACGAGCAGTACTTC CASSLAGITPYEQYF
NA TRBJ2-2 NA TRBV2 TGTGCCAGCAGTGGGGCCACGTCGAACACCGGGGAGCTGTTTTTT CASSGATSNTGELFF
once TRBJ1-6 TRBD1 TRBV7-2 TGTGCCAGCAGCTCATGGGACAGATCGGTTTCACCCCTCCACTTT CASSSWDRSVSPLHF
NA TRBJ2-2 NA TRBV12-3/TRBV12-4 TGTGCCAGCACCTTAGTACTGAGCGGGGAGCTGTTTTTT CASTLVLSGELFF
once TRBJ2-3 TRBD2 TRBV19 TGTGCCAGTAATGGGAGATTGGGATCTAGCGGGGGTCTTTCTGGAAATACGGTGGGAGATACGCAGTATTTT CASNGRLGSSGGLSGNTVGDTQYF
NA TRBJ2-3 NA TRBV7-2 TGTGCCAGCAGCCGCTCCCGGGATACGCAGTATTTT CASSRSRDTQYF
NA TRBJ1-3 NA TRBV4-3 TGCGCCAGCAGCCAAGATAACGACAGCTCTGGAAACACCATATATTTT CASSQDNDSSGNTIYF
NA TRBJ2-3 TRBD1 TRBV4-3 TGCGCCAGCAGCCAAGGATGGGGACAGGGGTGGGATACGCAGTATTTT CASSQGWGQGWDTQYF
NA TRBJ1-1 NA TRBV6-5 TGTGCCAGCAGTTACCGGGTGAACACTGAAGCTTTCTTT CASSYRVNTEAFF
once TRBJ2-7 TRBD1 TRBV4-3 TGCGCCAGCAGCCAAGATTCTGGGGACAGTTACGAGCAGTACTTC CASSQDSGDSYEQYF
NA TRBJ1-6 NA TRBV2 TGTGCCAGCGTCTTGTCACAGATTAATTCACCCCTCCACTTT CASVLSQINSPLHF
NA TRBJ1-5 NA TRBV5-1 TGCGCCAGCAGCCCCGCTCCGGGGGGCCCGGGTCAGCCCCAGCATTTT CASSPAPGGPGQPQHF
many TRBJ1-1 NA TRBV20-1 TGCAGTGCTAGTACAGGCTCGAACACTGAAGCTTTCTTT CSASTGSNTEAFF
NA TRBJ1-1 TRBD1 TRBV6-5 TGTGCCAGCAGCAGGACAGGGGAATACACTGAAGCTTTCTTT CASSRTGEYTEAFF
NA TRBJ1-2 NA TRBV12-3/TRBV12-4 TGTGCCAGCAGTTTAGGGTCGGGTTGGACCTTC CASSLGSGWTF
NA TRBJ2-2 TRBD2 TRBV5-1 TGCGCCAGCAGCTTTTTAACAGCGGGGGAGAATACCGGGGAGCTGTTTTTT CASSFLTAGENTGELFF
few TRBJ1-1 TRBD1 TRBV19 TGTGCCAGTAGTATAGTCCGGGACAGGGAAGCTTTCTTT CASSIVRDREAFF
NA TRBJ1-2 TRBD1 TRBV10-1 TGCGCCAGCAGTGGGACAGGGGGGAATGGCTACACCTTC CASSGTGGNGYTF
NA TRBJ2-7 NA TRBV7-8 TGTGCCAGCAGCGCACATCAACGGGGACTGGGACCAGCCTACGAGCAGTACTTC CASSAHQRGLGPAYEQYF
NA TRBJ2-7 TRBD1 TRBV7-9 TGTGCCAGCAGCGGGTGGGACAGTCGGTCATACGAGCAGTACTTC CASSGWDSRSYEQYF
NA TRBJ2-3 NA TRBV30 TGTGCCTGGGCGAAACGGAGTGGAGATACGCAGTATTTT CAWAKRSGDTQYF
NA TRBJ2-1 TRBD2 TRBV6-6 TGTGCCAGCAGTCCCCCAGGTAGCGGGGGCAGGAATGAGCAGTTCTTC CASSPPGSGGRNEQFF
NA TRBJ2-7 TRBD1 TRBV10-1 TGCGCCAGCAGTGACCGGACAGGGGGGTTTTACGAGCAGTACTTC CASSDRTGGFYEQYF
NA TRBJ2-1 NA TRBV24-1 TGTGCCACCAGTGAATTCAAAGGGCGGGGCTACTACAATGAGCAGTTCTTC CATSEFKGRGYYNEQFF
NA TRBJ2-5 NA TRBV5-1 TGCGCCAGCAGCCTGGGGGACATTGAGACCCAGTACTTC CASSLGDIETQYF
NA TRBJ1-5 NA TRBV1 TGCACCAGCAGCCAATACAGGGTTCAGCCCCAGCATTTT CTSSQYRVQPQHF
NA TRBJ1-1 TRBD1 TRBV18 TGTGCCAGCTCATCGATAGGGGGCGAGGGTATTGAAGCTTTCTTT CASSSIGGEGIEAFF
NA TRBJ2-1 TRBD2 TRBV4-3 TGCGCCAGCAGCCCAGGGATAGCGGGGGCTGCGGATGAGCAGTTCTTC CASSPGIAGAADEQFF
few TRBJ2-2 NA TRBV19 TGTGCCAGTAGTATCGGACACTTGAGGGGGGAGCTGTTTTTT CASSIGHLRGELFF
NA TRBJ2-7 TRBD1 TRBV5-8 TGTGCCAGCAGCCTTGATACCCGGGACAGGACCGTCTACGAGCAGTACTTC CASSLDTRDRTVYEQYF
once TRBJ2-1 NA TRBV24-1 TGTGCCACCAGTGATCCTCCTCAGGGAAATGAGCAGTTCTTC CATSDPPQGNEQFF
NA TRBJ1-2 TRBD1 TRBV30 TGTGCCTGGACCCTTGGGGCCAGGGGGCGCCGATATGGCTACACCTTC CAWTLGARGRRYGYTF
NA TRBJ1-1 NA TRBV6-5 TGTGCCAGCCGTTCTCACACTGAAGCTTTCTTT CASRSHTEAFF
NA TRBJ1-5 NA TRBV10-1 TGCGCCTCCATGGTCGAGTTCAATCAGCCCCAGCATTTT CASMVEFNQPQHF
NA TRBJ2-1 TRBD1 TRBV12-5 TGTGCTAGTGGACAGGGGCGCCAAGGTGAGCAGTTCTTC CASGQGRQGEQFF
NA TRBJ2-7 TRBD2 TRBV9 TGTGCCAGCAGCTTTGGGACTAGCGGTGGTTACGAGCAGTACTTC CASSFGTSGGYEQYF
NA TRBJ1-2 NA TRBV5-4 TGTGCCAGCAGCTTGGCCGGGGGTATGAACTATGGCTACACCTTC CASSLAGGMNYGYTF
NA TRBJ2-7 TRBD1 TRBV19 TGTGCCAGTAGTTTGGCAGGGGGCTCCTACGAGCAGTACTTC CASSLAGGSYEQYF
NA TRBJ1-1 NA TRBV6-1 TGTGCCAGCAGTGAAGGTCTGGGGAGCACTGAAGCTTTCTTT CASSEGLGSTEAFF
NA TRBJ1-2 TRBD1 TRBV5-1 TGCGCCAGCAGCTCTTACCCGGACAGGGGGCGCCTCCATGGCTACACCTTC CASSSYPDRGRLHGYTF